These T cell receptor beta chains were read from a single sample in a study of T cells in Graves' hyperthyroidism and ophthalmopathy. TCRdb re-derived calls from the multiplex PCR reads in MiXCR, one entry per CDR3 protein. The table has fewer than 900,000 distinct CDR3 sequences, 16% seen once; the top ten hold approximately 8%. The material sequenced was blood. The receptors derive from a man aged 18-30 years with Graves' hyperthyroidism. Both conserved end residues are part of each CDR3. Each record gives: CDR3 length, V gene, clone size, D gene, J gene, CDR3 protein, CDR3 DNA. D genes are given only for firm matches. Not every row has a clone size; where given, it reads once, few, many or a size class.

cdr3_length: 14; v_call: TRBV28; clone_size: .; d_call: TRBD1; j_call: TRBJ2-7; cdr3_aa: CASSEDRGSHEQYF; cdr3_nt: TGTGCCAGCAGTGAGGACAGGGGATCGCACGAGCAGTACTTC
cdr3_length: 16; v_call: TRBV7-8; clone_size: many; d_call: TRBD2; j_call: TRBJ2-3; cdr3_aa: CATAGGMGGFTDTQYF; cdr3_nt: TGTGCCACCGCGGGGGGTATGGGCGGTTTCACAGATACGCAGTATTTT
cdr3_length: 14; v_call: TRBV27; clone_size: few; d_call: .; j_call: TRBJ2-2; cdr3_aa: CASSLARGVGELFF; cdr3_nt: TGTGCCAGCAGTTTGGCTAGGGGAGTCGGGGAGCTGTTTTTT
cdr3_length: 12; v_call: TRBV29-1; clone_size: .; d_call: TRBD1; j_call: TRBJ2-2; cdr3_aa: CSVTGVTGELFF; cdr3_nt: TGCAGCGTTACAGGGGTTACCGGGGAGCTGTTTTTT
cdr3_length: 12; v_call: TRBV10-3; clone_size: .; d_call: .; j_call: TRBJ1-5; cdr3_aa: CAAQDRRQPQHF; cdr3_nt: TGTGCCGCACAAGACCGGCGTCAGCCCCAGCATTTT
cdr3_length: 15; v_call: TRBV6-2/TRBV6-3; clone_size: many; d_call: TRBD2; j_call: TRBJ2-7; cdr3_aa: CASRTYVAGVYEQYF; cdr3_nt: TGTGCCAGCAGGACTTATGTAGCGGGAGTTTACGAGCAGTACTTC
cdr3_length: 11; v_call: TRBV2; clone_size: few; d_call: TRBD1; j_call: TRBJ1-2; cdr3_aa: CASSVGQAYTF; cdr3_nt: TGTGCCAGCAGTGTAGGACAGGCCTACACCTTC
cdr3_length: 16; v_call: TRBV11-2; clone_size: many; d_call: TRBD2; j_call: TRBJ2-3; cdr3_aa: CASSFLTSGSTDTQYF; cdr3_nt: TGTGCCAGCAGCTTTCTAACTAGCGGGAGCACAGATACGCAGTATTTT
cdr3_length: 13; v_call: TRBV28; clone_size: many; d_call: TRBD2; j_call: TRBJ2-3; cdr3_aa: CASSREGPDTQYF; cdr3_nt: TGTGCCAGCAGTAGGGAGGGCCCAGATACGCAGTATTTT
cdr3_length: 15; v_call: TRBV19; clone_size: .; d_call: TRBD1; j_call: TRBJ1-6; cdr3_aa: CASSRQGASNSPLHF; cdr3_nt: TGTGCCAGTAGTCGGCAGGGGGCTTCGAATTCACCCCTCCACTTT
cdr3_length: 16; v_call: TRBV7-9; clone_size: .; d_call: TRBD2; j_call: TRBJ2-1; cdr3_aa: CASSFRYLAGRGEQFF; cdr3_nt: TGTGCCAGCAGCTTTAGGTATCTAGCGGGAAGGGGTGAGCAGTTCTTC
cdr3_length: 16; v_call: TRBV28; clone_size: .; d_call: .; j_call: TRBJ1-4; cdr3_aa: CASSFLSGAANEKLLF; cdr3_nt: TGTGCCAGCAGTTTCCTCTCGGGGGCAGCTAATGAAAAACTGCTTTTT
cdr3_length: 14; v_call: TRBV2; clone_size: .; d_call: TRBD1; j_call: TRBJ2-2; cdr3_aa: CASTTGTNTRELFF; cdr3_nt: TGTGCCAGCACGACAGGGACGAACACCAGGGAGCTGTTTTTT
cdr3_length: 15; v_call: TRBV5-1; clone_size: .; d_call: .; j_call: TRBJ2-6; cdr3_aa: CASSKLEAGANVLTF; cdr3_nt: TGCGCCAGCAGCAAGCTCGAGGCTGGGGCCAACGTCCTGACTTTC
cdr3_length: 14; v_call: TRBV25-1; clone_size: few; d_call: .; j_call: TRBJ2-7; cdr3_aa: CASSASRTAYEQYF; cdr3_nt: TGTGCCAGCAGTGCCTCCCGGACAGCCTACGAGCAGTACTTC
cdr3_length: 13; v_call: TRBV12-3/TRBV12-4; clone_size: .; d_call: .; j_call: TRBJ1-1; cdr3_aa: CASMGVGDTEAFF; cdr3_nt: TGTGCCAGCATGGGAGTTGGTGACACTGAAGCTTTCTTT
cdr3_length: 12; v_call: TRBV2; clone_size: .; d_call: .; j_call: TRBJ2-1; cdr3_aa: CASSERTLEQFF; cdr3_nt: TGTGCCAGCAGTGAAAGGACTTTAGAGCAGTTCTTC
cdr3_length: 14; v_call: TRBV20-1; clone_size: few; d_call: TRBD2; j_call: TRBJ2-7; cdr3_aa: CSAAPGLAGDEQYF; cdr3_nt: TGCAGTGCTGCGCCGGGACTAGCGGGAGACGAGCAGTACTTC
cdr3_length: 13; v_call: TRBV15; clone_size: .; d_call: .; j_call: TRBJ2-1; cdr3_aa: CATSGFTGTEQFF; cdr3_nt: TGTGCCACCAGCGGATTCACCGGGACAGAGCAGTTCTTC
cdr3_length: 13; v_call: TRBV6-1; clone_size: .; d_call: TRBD1; j_call: TRBJ1-2; cdr3_aa: CANNQGANYGYTF; cdr3_nt: TGTGCCAACAATCAGGGGGCTAACTATGGCTACACCTTC
cdr3_length: 15; v_call: TRBV19; clone_size: .; d_call: .; j_call: TRBJ2-7; cdr3_aa: CASSIVWTVTYEQYF; cdr3_nt: TGTGCCAGTAGTATAGTGTGGACGGTCACCTACGAGCAGTACTTC
cdr3_length: 13; v_call: TRBV28; clone_size: many; d_call: .; j_call: TRBJ2-3; cdr3_aa: CASLTTSGDTQYF; cdr3_nt: TGTGCCAGCCTGACTACCTCAGGAGATACGCAGTATTTT
cdr3_length: 14; v_call: TRBV30; clone_size: many; d_call: TRBD1; j_call: TRBJ2-7; cdr3_aa: CAWSKDRGSYEQYF; cdr3_nt: TGTGCCTGGAGTAAGGACAGGGGGTCCTACGAGCAGTACTTC
cdr3_length: 17; v_call: TRBV11-2; clone_size: many; d_call: TRBD2; j_call: TRBJ2-1; cdr3_aa: CASSPRVAGGIYNEQFF; cdr3_nt: TGTGCCAGCAGCCCGCGTGTGGCGGGAGGGATATACAATGAGCAGTTCTTC
cdr3_length: 18; v_call: TRBV7-2; clone_size: .; d_call: .; j_call: TRBJ2-7; cdr3_aa: CASSYRLIGSKFSYEQYF; cdr3_nt: TGTGCCAGCAGCTATAGGCTGATTGGGAGCAAATTCTCCTACGAGCAGTACTTC
cdr3_length: 15; v_call: TRBV30; clone_size: .; d_call: TRBD1; j_call: TRBJ2-3; cdr3_aa: CAWSAGQGGTDTQYF; cdr3_nt: TGTGCCTGGAGCGCCGGACAGGGAGGCACAGATACGCAGTATTTT
cdr3_length: 16; v_call: TRBV4-2; clone_size: .; d_call: TRBD1; j_call: TRBJ2-7; cdr3_aa: CASSQDLAGQGSEQYF; cdr3_nt: TGTGCCAGCAGCCAAGATCTAGCTGGACAGGGGAGCGAGCAGTACTTC
cdr3_length: 18; v_call: TRBV5-6; clone_size: many; d_call: .; j_call: TRBJ1-5; cdr3_aa: CASSLGPPGAPGNQPQHF; cdr3_nt: TGTGCCAGCAGCTTGGGCCCGCCGGGGGCGCCCGGCAATCAGCCCCAGCATTTT
cdr3_length: 16; v_call: TRBV15; clone_size: many; d_call: .; j_call: TRBJ1-2; cdr3_aa: CATSREVNLALYGYTF; cdr3_nt: TGTGCCACCAGCAGAGAAGTAAACTTGGCCCTCTATGGCTACACCTTC